The present TCR beta chain was sequenced within a study of T-cell reconstitution after alpha-beta-depleted transplantation in children. This CDR3 is 15 amino acids long. Germline V gives CDR1 SGHDN, CDR2 FVKESK. The V gene lost 2 bases and the J gene lost 5 bases, with 14 bases spanning the gap. There are many counts of this clonotype. Molecular barcoding with unique molecular identifiers was used for the TCRbeta library. MiXCR, run by TCRdb on the PCR reads, gives a single entry per CDR3 protein. The data contain 350,000 to 400,000 distinct CDR3 sequences, about an eighth of them singletons. The sample here was PBMCs, taken from the stem cell graft. This rearrangement joins TRBV14 to TRBJ2-3; weak D call: TRBD1 (7 bases). The clonotype originates from a human donor who donated a stem cell graft to a child with Fanconi anemia. CDR3 nucleotides: TGTGCCAGCAGCCAACTAGGGGGCGGGGAAGATACGCAGTATTTT. Encoded protein: CASSQLGGGEDTQYF.